This T cell receptor beta chain was sequenced in a study of cytomegalovirus exposure and HLA in healthy donors. The CDR3 is made up of 14 amino acids. The germline CDR1 and CDR2 sequences are SGHDN and FVKESK. V lost 5 bases and J 0 bases, leaving 10 bases between the germline ends. The study ran its PCR with 60 Vbeta and 13 Jbeta primers. Sequencing used immunoSEQ multiplex PCR; TCRdb keeps in-frame clones, though not all of them. The profile shows over 250,000 clones, 70% to 90% of them singletons. Material for sequencing was PBMCs. The gene calls are TRBV14 and TRBJ1-1; D is unresolved. This sequence was found in a man aged 35-49 years in good health and CMV-seropositive. The CDR3 sequence is CASSEARLNTEAFF. CDR3 sequence (DNA): TGTGCCAGCAGCGAGGCCAGATTGAACACTGAAGCTTTCTTT.